This T cell receptor beta chain was sequenced for a study of response to subunit inactivated influenza vaccine. The study's findings and limits: The authors proposed limited new T cell recruitment per seasonal influenza vaccination.

The CDR3 spans 13 residues. V was cut by 8 bases and J by 0 bases, with 5 bases left in between. Of note for this clonotype: Its antigen is unidentified.

TCRdb independently ran MiXCR on the RT-PCR reads; one entry per CDR3 protein. The sample includes 610,000 or so distinct CDR3 sequences, around 15% of them seen just once. The genes are TRBV12-3 or TRBV12-4 and TRBJ2-6; unclear D gene. This TCR came from a man aged 50 to 59 who received an inactivated influenza vaccine. Source: PBMCs from blood, taken roughly 13 days after vaccination. The CDR3 protein is CASQTSGANVLTF. CDR3 coding DNA: TGTGCCAGCCAGACCTCTGGGGCCAACGTCCTGACTTTC.